The 18 T cell receptor beta chains given below trace back to one sample, sequenced in a study of blood T cell repertoires in COVID-19. TCRdb keeps only in-frame clones here, not all; method: immunoSEQ multiplex PCR. The sample includes 200,000 to 250,000 clones, 80% to 90% of them seen just once. The sample was peripheral blood. These receptors all come from a man aged 18 to 29 with active or convalescent COVID-19.

The count of this clone is one. This chain uses TRBV30 with TRBJ2-7; a possible D gene is TRBD2 (6 bases). The CDR3 sequence is 16 residues long. Germline V gene sequence: CDR1 GTSNPN, CDR2 SVGIG (reference sequence). Trimming pared 3 bases from V and 6 bases from J, leaving 24 bases between. Here the CDR3 DNA reads TGTGCCTGGAGGCCACCGGGGGTGGGGTTTGCGAGCGAGCAGTACTTC. Translating it yields CAWRPPGVGFASEQYF. Filled out from reference TRBV30 and TRBJ2-7, the complete variable domain reads SQTIHQWPATLVQPVGSPLSLECTVEGTSNPNLYWYRQAAGRGLQLLFYSVGIGQISSEVPQNLSASRPQDRQFILSSKKLLLSDSGFYLCAWRPPGVGFASEQYFGPGTRLTVT.

This clone was seen a handful of times. The rearrangement joins TRBV5-1 to TRBJ2-1; TRBD2 is a possible D gene (5 bases). With 1 base removed from V and 8 bases from J, the gap between germline ends came to 10 bases. The germline gives CDR1 SGHRS, CDR2 YFSETQ. The CDR3 runs to 13 residues. CDR3 region: CASSLWGVDEQFF. The CDR3 DNA sequence: TGCGCCAGCAGCTTGTGGGGAGTTGATGAGCAGTTCTTC.

This clone has a single count. One end of the junction varies from germline; a read error may be responsible. V and J are TRBV15 and TRBJ2-3, with 9 bases matching TRBD2. Germline values: CDR1 LNHNV, CDR2 YYDKDF (reference sequence). The CDR3 loop spans 14 amino acids. CDR3 region: CATSRDGRGTSSDF. DNA for the CDR3: TGTGCCACCAGCAGAGACGGGCGTGGGACTAGCTCAGATTTT.

This clone showed up just a few times. The chain links TRBV29-1 to TRBJ1-2, with D tentatively TRBD1 (6 bases). This CDR3 is 14 amino acids long. The V gene lost 0 bases and the J gene lost 13 bases, with 21 bases spanning the gap. Germline CDR1 reads SQVTM; CDR2 reads ANQGSEA. CDR3 nucleotide sequence: TGCAGCGTTGAAGATCTTGACAGGCGATCCGCATTCACCTTC. Translation: CSVEDLDRRSAFTF.

The V gene is TRBV7-6, the J gene TRBJ1-6; 8 bases map to TRBD1. The CDR3 runs 15 residues. V was pared by 9 bases and J by 5 bases, with 9 bases of the junction left unmatched. Per germline, CDR1 SGHVS and CDR2 FNYEAQ. The CDR3 DNA is TGTGCCAGAAATCAGGGGGCGCAAGATAATTCACCCCTCCACTTT. Amino acids: CARNQGAQDNSPLHF.

This rearrangement joins TRBV29-1 to TRBJ1-3; D not resolved. Germline V gene sequence: CDR1 SQVTM, CDR2 ANQGSEA. Trimming took 3 bases from V and 7 from J, leaving 22 bases between them. The CDR3 has 16 residues. CDR3 in DNA: TGCAGCGTTGAGGCGTCTCAAGGCCCCGGGAGGAACACCATATATTTT. Protein sequence: CSVEASQGPGRNTIYF.

The genes are TRBV6-6 and TRBJ1-2; D uncertain. In germline, CDR1 is MNHNY, CDR2 SVGAGI (reference sequence). V was shortened by 8 bases and J by 4 bases, with 11 bases between the two germline ends. The length of the CDR3 is 12 residues. The CDR3 here is CASRVLIYGYTF. In nucleotides, the CDR3 is TGTGCCAGCCGAGTACTGATCTATGGCTACACCTTC.

The chain couples TRBV30 to TRBJ2-1; 10 bases fit TRBD2. Germline-derived CDR1 and CDR2 are GTSNPN and SVGIG (reference sequence). The CDR3 is made up of 14 amino acids. V trimming: 5 bases; J trimming: 8 bases; junction bases outside the gene matches: 9. CDR3: CAWATSGTGDEQFF. For the CDR3, the DNA is TGTGCCTGGGCCACTAGCGGGACCGGGGATGAGCAGTTCTTC.

The J gene is TRBJ2-7, the V gene TRBV4-2; 7 bases line up with TRBD2. With V trimmed by 0 bases and J by 8 bases, 1 base remained unmatched. CDR3 size: 12 residues. Germline CDR1 is LGHNA and CDR2 is YNFKEQ. CDR3 in amino acids: CASSQDSGQQYF. CDR3 nucleotides: TGTGCCAGCAGCCAAGATAGCGGGCAGCAGTACTTC.

This chain connects TRBV29-1 to TRBJ1-2; D not resolved. The germline CDR1 and CDR2 sequences are SQVTM and ANQGSEA. Trimming removed 2 bases at V and 8 bases at J, with 12 bases between. This CDR3 spans 12 amino acids. CDR3 DNA sequence: TGCAGCGTTGAATCGGGGATAGGGGGCTACACCTTC. It codes for CSVESGIGGYTF. Variable domain in full (rest from reference TRBV29-1 and TRBJ1-2): SAVISQKPSRDICQRGTSLTIQCQVDSQVTMMFWYRQQPGQSLTLIATANQGSEATYESGFVIDKFPISRPNLTFSTLTVSNMSPEDSSIYLCSVESGIGGYTFGSGTRLTVV.

The CDR3 sequence: CASSNLAGGETQYF. CDR3 coding DNA: TGTGCCAGCAGCAATCTCGCCGGGGGAGAGACCCAGTACTTC. The chain combines TRBV7-9 with TRBJ2-5; tentatively, D is TRBD2 (6 bases). This CDR3 comprises 14 residues. V gave up 5 bases and J gave up 4 bases, with 14 bases separating them. The V gene's germline CDR1 is SEHNR and CDR2 FQNEAQ (reference sequence).

The chain couples TRBV5-1 to TRBJ2-5, with unresolved D. Between the trimmed V and J ends, which lost 0 bases and 6 bases, there was a span of 9 bases. In germline, CDR1 is SGHRS, CDR2 YFSETQ. The CDR3 is 13 amino acids. The CDR3 spells CASSLASEQTQYF. DNA of the CDR3: TGCGCCAGCAGCTTGGCCAGCGAGCAGACCCAGTACTTC.

This clone was detected only a few times. The V gene is TRBV7-2, the J gene TRBJ2-3; 9 bases align to TRBD2. Germline V gives CDR1 SGHTA, CDR2 FQGNSA. The CDR3 has 14 amino acids. V lost 5 bases and J lost 5; bases outside the gene matches: 5. This CDR3 is CASSRIAGVDTQYF. In DNA form, the CDR3 reads TGTGCCAGCAGCCGGATAGCGGGGGTAGATACGCAGTATTTT.

The gene calls are TRBV19 and TRBJ2-3, with a possible D match to TRBD1 (6 bases). The CDR3 runs 20 residues. V was trimmed by 2 bases and J by 1 base, leaving 25 bases between them. Germline lookup yields CDR1 LNHDA and CDR2 SQIVND (reference sequence). Written as DNA, the CDR3 is TGTGCCAGTAGTATAACCTCCCTCCCTATAGCAGGGGCGGGCACAGATACGCAGTATTTT. Its translation is CASSITSLPIAGAGTDTQYF.

The gene calls are TRBV29-1 and TRBJ1-2, with unresolved D. Germline-derived CDR1 and CDR2 are SQVTM and ANQGSEA. This CDR3 comprises 13 residues. V was shortened by 5 bases and J by 5 bases, with 15 bases between the two germline ends. The CDR3 loop is CSVLPLGVYGYTF. DNA for the CDR3: TGCAGCGTTCTACCTCTGGGAGTTTATGGCTACACCTTC.

This clone was counted only a few times. The chain is built from TRBV20-1 and TRBJ2-5; 9 positions agree with TRBD2. Trimming at V came to 3 bases and at J to 1 base, leaving 9 bases not matched to a gene. The CDR3 is made up of 16 amino acids. Looked up from germline, CDR1 is DFQATT and CDR2 is SNEGSKA (reference sequence). The CDR3 DNA is TGCAGTGCTAGTTACGCGGGAGGGATGACCCAAGAGACCCAGTACTTC. Translated, it gives CSASYAGGMTQETQYF.

The rearrangement uses TRBV19 and TRBJ2-5; TRBD2 matches 10 bases. CDR1 LNHDA and CDR2 SQIVND come from the germline V gene (reference sequence). V lost 2 bases, J lost 5 bases, and 5 bases stayed unmatched. The CDR3 consists of 15 residues. CDR3 DNA: TGTGCCAGTAGTATAACCAGCGGGAGGGCCGAGACCCAGTACTTC. Protein: CASSITSGRAETQYF.

This clone was observed a handful of times. The J gene is TRBJ1-2, the V gene TRBV5-6; 8 bases match TRBD1. The J segment lost 6 bases and the V segment lost 0 bases, leaving 1 base of the junction unmatched. The CDR3 is 13 amino acids. Germline CDR1 and CDR2: SGHDT and YYEEEE. CDR3 nucleotide sequence: TGTGCCAGCAGCTTGGACAGGGGGAATGGCTACACCTTC. Amino acid sequence: CASSLDRGNGYTF.